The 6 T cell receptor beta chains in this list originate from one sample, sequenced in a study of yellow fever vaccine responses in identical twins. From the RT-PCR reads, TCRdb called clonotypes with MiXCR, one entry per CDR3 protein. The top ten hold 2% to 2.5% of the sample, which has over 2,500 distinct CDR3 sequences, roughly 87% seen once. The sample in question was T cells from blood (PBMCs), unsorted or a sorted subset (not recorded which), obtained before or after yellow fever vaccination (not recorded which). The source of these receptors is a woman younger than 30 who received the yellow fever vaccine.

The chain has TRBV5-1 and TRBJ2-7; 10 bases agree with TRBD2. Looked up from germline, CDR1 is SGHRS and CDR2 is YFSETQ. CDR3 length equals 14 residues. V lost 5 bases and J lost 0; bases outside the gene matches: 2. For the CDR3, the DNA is TGCGCCAGCAGTTCTAGCGGGAGCTCCTACGAGCAGTACTTC. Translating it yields CASSSSGSSYEQYF.

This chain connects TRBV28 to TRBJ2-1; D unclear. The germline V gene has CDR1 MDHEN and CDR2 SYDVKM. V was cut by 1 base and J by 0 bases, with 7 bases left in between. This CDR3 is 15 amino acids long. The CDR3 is CASSLSPSSYNEQFF. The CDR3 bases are TGTGCCAGCAGTTTATCCCCTAGCTCCTACAATGAGCAGTTCTTC.

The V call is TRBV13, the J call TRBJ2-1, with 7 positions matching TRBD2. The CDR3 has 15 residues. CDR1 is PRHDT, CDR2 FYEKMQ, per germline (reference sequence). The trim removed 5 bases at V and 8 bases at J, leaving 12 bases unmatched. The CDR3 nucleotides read TGTGCCAGCAGCCCAGGACTAGTTAGTTCCGATGAGCAGTTCTTC. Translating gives CASSPGLVSSDEQFF.

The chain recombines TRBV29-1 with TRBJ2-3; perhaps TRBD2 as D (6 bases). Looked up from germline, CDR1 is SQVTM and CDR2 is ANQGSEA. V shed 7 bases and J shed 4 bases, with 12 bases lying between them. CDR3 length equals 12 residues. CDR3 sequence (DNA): TGCAGCGCTACTAGCCTATCAGATACGCAGTATTTT. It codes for CSATSLSDTQYF.

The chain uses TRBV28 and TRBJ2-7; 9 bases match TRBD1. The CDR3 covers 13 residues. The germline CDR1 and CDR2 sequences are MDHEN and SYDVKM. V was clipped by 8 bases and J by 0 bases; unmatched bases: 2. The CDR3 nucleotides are TGTGCCAGCGGGACAGGGTACTCCTACGAGCAGTACTTC. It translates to CASGTGYSYEQYF.

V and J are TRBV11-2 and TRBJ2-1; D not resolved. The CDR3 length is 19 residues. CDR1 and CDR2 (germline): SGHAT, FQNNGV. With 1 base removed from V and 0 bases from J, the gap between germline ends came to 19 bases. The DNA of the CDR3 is TGTGCCAGCAGCTTAGTTCCGTTAGCATGGGGAATCTCCTACAATGAGCAGTTCTTC. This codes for CASSLVPLAWGISYNEQFF.